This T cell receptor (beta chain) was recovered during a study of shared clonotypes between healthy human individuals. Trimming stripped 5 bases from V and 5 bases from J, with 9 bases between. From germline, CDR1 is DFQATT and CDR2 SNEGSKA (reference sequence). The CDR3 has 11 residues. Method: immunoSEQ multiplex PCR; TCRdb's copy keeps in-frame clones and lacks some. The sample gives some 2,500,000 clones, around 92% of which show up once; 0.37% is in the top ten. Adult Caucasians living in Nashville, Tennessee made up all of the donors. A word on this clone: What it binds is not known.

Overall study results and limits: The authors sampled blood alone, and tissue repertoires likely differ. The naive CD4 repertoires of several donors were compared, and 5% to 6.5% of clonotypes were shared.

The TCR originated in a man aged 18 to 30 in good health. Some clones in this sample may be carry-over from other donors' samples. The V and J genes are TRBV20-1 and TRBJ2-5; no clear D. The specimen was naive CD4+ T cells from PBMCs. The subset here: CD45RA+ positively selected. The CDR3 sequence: CSAERLETQYF. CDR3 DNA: TGCAGTGCTGAGAGATTGGAGACCCAGTACTTC.